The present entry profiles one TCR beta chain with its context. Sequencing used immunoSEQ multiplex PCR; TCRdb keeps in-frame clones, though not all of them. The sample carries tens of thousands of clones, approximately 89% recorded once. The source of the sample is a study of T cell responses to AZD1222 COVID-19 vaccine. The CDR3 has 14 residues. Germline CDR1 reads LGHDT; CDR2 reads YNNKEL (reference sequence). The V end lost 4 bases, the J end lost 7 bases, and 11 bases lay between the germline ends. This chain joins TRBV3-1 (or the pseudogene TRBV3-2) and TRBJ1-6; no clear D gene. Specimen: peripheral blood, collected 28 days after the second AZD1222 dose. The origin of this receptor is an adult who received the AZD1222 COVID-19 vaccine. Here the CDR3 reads CASSLREWNSPLHF. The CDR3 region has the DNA TGTGCCAGCAGCCTTCGAGAGTGGAATTCACCCCTCCACTTT.